This entry lists 2 T cell receptor beta chains sequenced from one sample in a study of T cell responses to AZD1222 COVID-19 vaccine. The method was immunoSEQ multiplex PCR; TCRdb's version includes in-frame clones alone and lacks a portion of them. The table shows 130,000 to 150,000 clones, with around 91% occurring only once. Sequencing was performed on peripheral blood, taken on day 0 of AZD1222 vaccination. The receptors were gathered from an adult in good health.

The genes are TRBV29-1 and TRBJ1-1; D is unresolved. The CDR3 loop spans 12 amino acids. V lost 4 bases to trimming and J lost 0 bases, with 6 bases between them. CDR1 SQVTM and CDR2 ANQGSEA come from the germline V gene. The CDR3 bases are TGCAGCGTTGGAGGGATGAACACTGAAGCTTTCTTT. Protein: CSVGGMNTEAFF. The full variable domain, in which reference TRBV29-1 and TRBJ1-1 provide the parts outside the CDR3, is SAVISQKPSRDICQRGTSLTIQCQVDSQVTMMFWYRQQPGQSLTLIATANQGSEATYESGFVIDKFPISRPNLTFSTLTVSNMSPEDSSIYLCSVGGMNTEAFFGQGTRLTVV.

V gene TRBV12-3 or TRBV12-4 combines with J gene TRBJ1-6, with a possible D match to TRBD1 (5 bases). V was pared by 6 bases and J by 14 bases, with 14 bases between. This CDR3 comprises 12 residues. The CDR3 is CASSSVGGTLHF. The CDR3 DNA follows: TGTGCCAGCAGCAGTGTTGGGGGGACCCTCCACTTT.